This entry features one T cell receptor beta chain sequence. Its antigen is not identified. This sample is part of a study of cytomegalovirus exposure and HLA in healthy donors. Study as a whole: Among around 400 genotyped donors, more than 65% fell in the Caucasian-associated ancestry cluster.

Trimming pared 3 bases from V and 2 bases from J, leaving 23 bases between. The germline V gene encodes CDR1 SGDLS and CDR2 YYNGEE. This CDR3 is built from 18 residues. The PCR was carried out with 60 Vbeta primers and 13 Jbeta primers. Measured with immunoSEQ multiplex PCR; TCRdb has only the in-frame clones, and not every one. The data contain 180,000 or so clones, around 85% of them seen just once; the ten biggest clones take up roughly 10%. Study observations and caveats: In all likelihood, a cluster of highly shared sequence variants was a sequencing artifact. DRB1 showed the most TCR associations and HLA-C the fewest in a later analysis, as rates varied by HLA locus. Analyzed later, most CMV-associated TCR beta chains appeared HLA-restricted.

The receptor was isolated from a man between 18 and 29 years old in good health and CMV-seropositive. The chain recombines TRBV9 with TRBJ1-2; D may be TRBD1 (6 bases). The sample comprised PBMCs. In nucleotides, the CDR3 is TGTGCCAGCAGCGGAGGATACTCACAGGGTATGCCCAACTATGGCTACACCTTC. Translated, it gives CASSGGYSQGMPNYGYTF.